These 15 T cell receptor beta chains were all obtained from the same sample, sequenced in a study of CD8 T cells in Susac syndrome. Random hexamers were used to reverse transcribe the RNA input (about 0.45 to 1 ug). TCRdb recomputed calls from the immunoSEQ multiplex PCR reads with MiXCR, one row per CDR3 protein. The data show 120,000 to 150,000 distinct CDR3 sequences, approximately 94% seen once. The specimen was CD4+ T cells from PBMCs. Receptor source: a human donor with Susac syndrome.

The genes are TRBV18 and TRBJ1-5; the match to TRBD1 covers 8 bases. The CDR3 contains 15 residues. Germline assignment: CDR1 KGHSH and CDR2 LQKENI. Germline trimming cut 5 bases from V and 4 bases from J; bases unmatched to any gene: 7. CDR3 loop: CASSVQGDVNQPQHF. The CDR3, as DNA: TGTGCCAGCTCAGTACAGGGGGATGTAAATCAGCCCCAGCATTTT.

This clonotype was observed once. The CDR3 coding sequence is TGTGCCAGCAGTTTCCCAAATGGGATCAACTACGAGCAGTACTTC. This translates into CASSFPNGINYEQYF. The J gene is TRBJ2-7, the V gene TRBV12-3 or TRBV12-4, with D unresolved. CDR3 length: 15 residues. V lost 3 bases and J lost 3, with 15 bases in between.

The genes are TRBV5-1 and TRBJ2-7; D call uncertain. Germline V CDR1 and CDR2: SGHRS, YFSETQ. V was trimmed by 0 bases and J by 0 bases, leaving 7 bases between them. The CDR3 is 14 amino acids. The CDR3 coding sequence is TGCGCCAGCAGCTTGGGGTGGAACTCCTACGAGCAGTACTTC. This gives the protein CASSLGWNSYEQYF.

CDR3 residues: CSARGRESGRARNEQFF. The CDR3 nucleotides are TGCAGTGCTAGAGGTAGGGAATCGGGTCGGGCACGGAATGAGCAGTTCTTC. This chain links TRBV20-1 with TRBJ2-1; D not resolved. CDR1 is DFQATT and CDR2 is SNEGSKA in the germline V gene (reference sequence). Trimming cost V 1 base and J 7 bases, with 23 bases left between them. The CDR3 length is 17 residues.

The V and J genes are TRBV20-1 and TRBJ2-1, with D maybe TRBD1 (7 bases). This CDR3 is 13 amino acids long. The V and J ends lost 2 bases and 10 bases respectively, with 15 bases between them. Germline V CDR1 and CDR2: DFQATT, SNEGSKA (reference sequence). The CDR3 bases are TGCAGTGCTAGACCTACAGGGGCGGGGGAGCAGTTCTTC. Translated: CSARPTGAGEQFF.

As DNA, the CDR3 is TGTGCCAGCAGCTTAACCGGGACGGCGAATTCACCCCTCCACTTT. Translation: CASSLTGTANSPLHF. This chain connects TRBV11-1 to TRBJ1-6; possible D gene TRBD1, 5 bases. From germline, CDR1 is SGHAT and CDR2 FQDESV (reference sequence). The CDR3 contains 15 residues. V shed 2 bases and J shed 7 bases, with 12 bases lying between them.

V usage is TRBV12-3 or TRBV12-4 and J usage is TRBJ1-2; 8 bases are a match to TRBD1. The CDR3 extends over 13 amino acids. Trimming took 1 base from V and 12 from J; bases not matched to a gene: 7. Here the CDR3 reads CASSLERTGNHTF. The CDR3 nucleotides are TGTGCCAGCAGTTTAGAGAGGACAGGGAACCACACCTTC.

The chain has TRBV20-1 and TRBJ2-7, with D tentatively TRBD2 (6 bases). Trimming left V 2 bases short and J 0 bases short, with 11 bases between. CDR1 and CDR2 (germline): DFQATT, SNEGSKA (reference sequence). This CDR3 is built from 14 residues. Here the CDR3 reads CSARFEEGSYEQYF. The CDR3 nucleotides are TGCAGTGCTAGATTTGAGGAGGGCTCCTACGAGCAGTACTTC.

The J gene is TRBJ2-7, the V gene TRBV2; D unresolved. The germline V and J ends were trimmed by 6 bases and 6 bases, with 12 bases remaining between them. Germline lookup yields CDR1 SNHLY and CDR2 FYNNEI. The CDR3 runs to 12 residues. This CDR3 is CASSVLGAEQYF. The CDR3 DNA follows: TGTGCCAGCAGCGTTTTGGGTGCCGAGCAGTACTTC.

The genes are TRBV3-1 and TRBJ2-6; D ambiguous. Trimming shortened V by 4 bases and J by 1 base, and 11 bases separated the two germline ends. CDR3 length equals 16 residues. Germline CDR1 is LGHDT and CDR2 is YNNKEL (reference sequence). CDR3 protein: CASSPKRLSGANVLTF. In DNA, the CDR3 is TGTGCCAGCAGCCCCAAAAGATTATCTGGGGCCAACGTCCTGACTTTC.

The chain employs TRBV7-9 and TRBJ1-2, with TRBD1 as a possible D gene (6 bases). Trimming took 11 bases from V and 2 from J, leaving 15 bases between them. The CDR3 runs 13 residues. Germline lookup yields CDR1 SEHNR and CDR2 FQNEAQ (reference sequence). CDR3 sequence (DNA): TGTGCCGTCCCGACAGGTTCGAACTATGGCTACACCTTC. Translated: CAVPTGSNYGYTF.

The CDR3 reads CASSHPGTGVYEQYF. The CDR3 nucleotides are TGCGCCAGCAGCCACCCCGGGACAGGGGTCTACGAGCAGTACTTC. V and J are TRBV4-1 and TRBJ2-7; 10 bases are shared with TRBD1. The germline gives CDR1 MGHRA, CDR2 YSYEKL. V lost 3 bases to trimming and J lost 3 bases; unmatched junction nucleotides: 5. The CDR3 is 15 amino acids.

This clonotype was detected only once. This sequence joins TRBV14 and TRBJ1-2; D ambiguous. The CDR3 contains 16 residues. Looked up from germline, CDR1 is SGHDN and CDR2 is FVKESK. Trimming took 2 bases from V and 5 from J, leaving 18 bases between them. The CDR3 DNA reads TGTGCCAGCAGCCAACTCGGTACGGCTTCGGTTTATGGCTACACCTTC. This translates into CASSQLGTASVYGYTF.

This clonotype was recorded a few times. The chain carries TRBV6-2 or TRBV6-3 and TRBJ2-5, with TRBD2 identical over 8 bases. J lost 9 bases, V lost 8 bases, and 14 bases had no gene match. The CDR3 has 14 residues. Germline V lookup: CDR1 MNHEY, CDR2 SVGEGT. The CDR3 DNA sequence: TGTGCCAGCCGGGGCATACAGCGGGAGTTGGCCCAGTACTTC. It yields the protein CASRGIQRELAQYF.

This clonotype was seen just once. The rearrangement joins TRBV29-1 to TRBJ2-7; unclear D gene. CDR1 is SQVTM, CDR2 ANQGSEA, per germline. V lost 6 bases and J lost 4, with 16 bases in between. This CDR3 region has 13 residues. CDR3 DNA: TGCAGCGTGGGTACCAGTGTAGGATACGAGCAGTACTTC. Protein: CSVGTSVGYEQYF.